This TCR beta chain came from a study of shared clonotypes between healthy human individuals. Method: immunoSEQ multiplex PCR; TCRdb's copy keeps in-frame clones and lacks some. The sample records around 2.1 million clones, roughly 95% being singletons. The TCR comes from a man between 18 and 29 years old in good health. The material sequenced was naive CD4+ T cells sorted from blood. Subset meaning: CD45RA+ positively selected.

CDR3 in amino acids: CAWSWRTETYEQYF. Here the CDR3 DNA reads TGTGCCTGGAGTTGGCGGACGGAGACCTACGAGCAGTACTTC. This rearrangement joins TRBV30 to TRBJ2-7; D unresolved. The germline V gene has CDR1 GTSNPN and CDR2 SVGIG (reference sequence). Deletions cut 2 bases from V and 2 bases from J, with 13 bases between. This CDR3 has 14 residues.